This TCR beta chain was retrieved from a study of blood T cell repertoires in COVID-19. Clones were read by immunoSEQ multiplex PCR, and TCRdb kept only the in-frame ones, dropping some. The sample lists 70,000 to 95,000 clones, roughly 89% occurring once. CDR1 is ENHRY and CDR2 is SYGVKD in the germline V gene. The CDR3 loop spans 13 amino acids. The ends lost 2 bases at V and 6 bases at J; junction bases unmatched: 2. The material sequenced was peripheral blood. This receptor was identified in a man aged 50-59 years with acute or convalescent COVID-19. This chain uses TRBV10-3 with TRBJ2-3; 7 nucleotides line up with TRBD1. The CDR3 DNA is TGTGCCATCAGTGAGAGGGGGCGGGATACGCAGTATTTT. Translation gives CAISERGRDTQYF.